The rows below give T cell receptor beta chains drawn from one sample of a study of PD-L1 blockade in urothelial cancer. Profiled with immunoSEQ multiplex PCR; TCRdb holds only in-frame clones, not every one. The sample shows roughly 26,000 clones, 86% of them seen only once. Sequencing used PBMCs, obtained around atezolizumab (anti-PD-L1) treatment. The receptors derive from a man aged 55 to 70 with urothelial cancer. CDR3s leave out the opening cysteine and the closing phenylalanine or tryptophan. Each record gives: V gene, CDR3 protein.

TRBV7-9	ASSVTSGRGWTGELF
TRBV7-3	ASSRGDGETQY
TRBV19	ASSMAGLTGATNEKLF
TRBV7-9	ASSLETGTQY
TRBV4-2	ASSARGQGNYGYT
TRBV11-2	ASSSVQGRGTEAF
TRBV9	ASSVESSGYTDTQY
TRBV10-3	AISEFRSGAGDEKLF
TRBV6-1	ASSMDIRAF
TRBV29-1	SVGDREDSPLH
TRBV10-1	ASSVGTRRDEQF
TRBV5-1	ASSYAGAGNEQF
TRBV10-3	AISESGGPQH
TRBV5-1	ASRPPGGANEQF
TRBV5-1	ASSFSGTGTDTQY
TRBV18	ASSGQGATNEKLF
TRBV9	ASSREDTQY
TRBV5-1	ASSLEDRGGEQY
TRBV19	ASSIDGRQGRNQPQH
TRBV7-6	ASSLGAQGASNSPLH
TRBV9	ASSVAGMNTEAF
TRBV14	ASSFNSVYEQF
TRBV21-1	ASSLFRDRVLYEQY
TRBV28	ASSFFGDSPLH
TRBV6-5	ASSRLAVTYNEQF
TRBV5-1	ASSPREGANTGELF
TRBV7-7	ASSLSTESNEKLF
TRBV7-9	ASSSGPNTGELF
TRBV4-1	ASSQESGRAPRIRNTGELF
TRBV19	ASSRQSGSEAF
TRBV30	AWSVLAGGNEQF
TRBV6-1	ASATLQGRSGELF
TRBV4-3	ASSQTGQVTETQY
TRBV30	AWGTTGHLEAF
TRBV14	ASSQDSGPGGYNEQF
TRBV11-2	ASSLGLAGADEQF
TRBV28	ASSLTQEATLH
TRBV25-1	ASSGAGTGGGNTEAF
TRBV5-1	ASSLDRVGEQY
TRBV19	ASSYDRNEAF
TRBV27	ASSLRSGVFQETQY
TRBV10-2	ASSGAGGLYEQY
TRBV6-5	ASSFRDRGGYGYT
TRBV5-1	ASSPGLAGESSYEQY
TRBV27	ASTPEGVTMNTEAF
TRBV19	ASSPFRAEAF
TRBV7-9	ASSLAGLGSTDTQY
TRBV2	ASVGGYEQY
TRBV5-8	ASSGGLAGVIDTQY
TRBV19	ASSFSPGQTYGYT
TRBV25-1	ASSEFRVREKLF
TRBV5-1	ASSFQTISGRDNEQF
TRBV4-3	ASSQEGIRDSGNTIY